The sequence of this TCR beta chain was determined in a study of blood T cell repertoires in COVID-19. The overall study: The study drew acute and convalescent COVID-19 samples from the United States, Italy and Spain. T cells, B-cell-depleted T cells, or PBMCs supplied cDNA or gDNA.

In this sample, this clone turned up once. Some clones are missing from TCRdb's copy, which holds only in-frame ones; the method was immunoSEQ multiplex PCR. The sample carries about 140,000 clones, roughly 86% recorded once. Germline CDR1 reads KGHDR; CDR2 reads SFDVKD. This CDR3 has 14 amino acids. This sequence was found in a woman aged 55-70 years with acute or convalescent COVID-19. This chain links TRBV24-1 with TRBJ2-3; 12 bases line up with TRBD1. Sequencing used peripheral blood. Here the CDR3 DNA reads TGTGGAGGCGGGACAGGGGGCGCCTTAGATACGCAGTATTTT. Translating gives CGGGTGGALDTQYF.